This record covers a single T cell receptor (beta chain). Additional DNA sequences in this sample encode the identical CDR3. The sample originates from a study of blood T cell repertoires in COVID-19. Produced via immunoSEQ multiplex PCR; TCRdb's table is partial and in-frame only. The data show approximately 480,000 clones, approximately 86% seen once. The germline V gene encodes CDR1 SEHNR and CDR2 FQNEAQ (reference sequence). The germline V and J ends were trimmed by 1 base and 8 bases, with 8 bases remaining between them. The CDR3 is 12 residues long. The chain joins TRBV7-9 to TRBJ1-1; perhaps TRBD1 as D (5 bases). This clonotype originated in a woman under 30 who had recovered from COVID-19. The sample was PBMCs or T cells enriched from blood (not recorded which). The CDR3 sequence is CASSLVDREAFF. In DNA, the CDR3 is TGTGCCAGCAGCTTAGTAGACAGAGAAGCTTTCTTT.